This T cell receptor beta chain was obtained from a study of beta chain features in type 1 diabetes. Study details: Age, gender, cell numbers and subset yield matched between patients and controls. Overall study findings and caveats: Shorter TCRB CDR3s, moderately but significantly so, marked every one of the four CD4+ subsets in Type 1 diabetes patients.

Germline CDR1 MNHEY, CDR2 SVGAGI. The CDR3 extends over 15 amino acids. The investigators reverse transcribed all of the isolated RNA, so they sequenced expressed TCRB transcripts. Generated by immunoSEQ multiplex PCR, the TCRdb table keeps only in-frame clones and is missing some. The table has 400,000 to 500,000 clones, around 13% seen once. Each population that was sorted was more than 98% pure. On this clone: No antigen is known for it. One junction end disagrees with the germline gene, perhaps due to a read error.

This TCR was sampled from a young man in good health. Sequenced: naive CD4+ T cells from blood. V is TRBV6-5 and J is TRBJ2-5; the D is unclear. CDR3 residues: CASSYSKWFQETQYF. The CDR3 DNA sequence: TGTGCCAGCAGCTACTCGAAGTGGTTCCAAGAGACCCAGTACTTC.